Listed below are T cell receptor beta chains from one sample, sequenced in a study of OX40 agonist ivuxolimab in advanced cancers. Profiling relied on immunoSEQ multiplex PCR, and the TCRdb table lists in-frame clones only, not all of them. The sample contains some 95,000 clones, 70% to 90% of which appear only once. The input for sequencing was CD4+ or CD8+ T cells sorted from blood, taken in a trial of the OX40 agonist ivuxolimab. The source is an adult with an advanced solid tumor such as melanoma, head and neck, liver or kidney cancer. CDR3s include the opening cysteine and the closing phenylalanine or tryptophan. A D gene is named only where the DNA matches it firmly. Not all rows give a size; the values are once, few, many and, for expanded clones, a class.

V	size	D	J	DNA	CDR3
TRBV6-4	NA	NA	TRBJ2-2	TGTGCCAGCAGCGTCTTGAGGGGGAAGGGAGGCACCGGGGAGCTGTTTTTT	CASSVLRGKGGTGELFF
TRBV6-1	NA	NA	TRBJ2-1	TGTGCCAGCAGGGACAATGAGCAGTTCTTC	CASRDNEQFF
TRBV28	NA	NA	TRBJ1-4	TGTGCCAGCAGAACTAATGAAAAACTGTTTTTT	CASRTNEKLFF
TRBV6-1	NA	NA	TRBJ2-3	TGTGCCAGCAGTGAAGCGCTGGGCTCTCCTAGCACAGATACGCAGTATTTT	CASSEALGSPSTDTQYF
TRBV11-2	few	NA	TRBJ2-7	TGTGCCAGCAGCATCTACACAGGTCCCGCCGGCAACGAGCAGTACTTC	CASSIYTGPAGNEQYF
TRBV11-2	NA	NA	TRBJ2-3	TGTGCCAGCAGCGAAAGCACAGATACGCAGTATTTT	CASSESTDTQYF
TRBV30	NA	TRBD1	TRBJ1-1	TGTGCCTGGAGCGATCCGGGACAGGGTAGAAACACTGAAGCTTTCTTT	CAWSDPGQGRNTEAFF
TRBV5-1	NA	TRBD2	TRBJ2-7	TGCGCCAGCAGCCCTGAAAGCGGGGGCTTCGTGAACTTC	CASSPESGGFVNF
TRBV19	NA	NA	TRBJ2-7	TGTGCCAGTAGTATCAGGGGTGACGAGCAGTACTTC	CASSIRGDEQYF
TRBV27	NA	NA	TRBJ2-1	TGTGCCAGCAGTCCCCGGGCCCCGACGCCCAATGAGCAGTTCTTC	CASSPRAPTPNEQFF
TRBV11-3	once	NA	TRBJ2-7	TGTGCCAGCAGCTGGGATACGGGATACGAGCAGTACTTC	CASSWDTGYEQYF
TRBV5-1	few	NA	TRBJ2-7	TGCGCCAGCAGCTTGAGGGGGACTTTAACCTACGAGCAGTACTTC	CASSLRGTLTYEQYF
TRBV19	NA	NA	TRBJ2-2	TGTGCCAGTAGTATAGAATCTGAACCGAACACCGGGGAGCTGTTTTTT	CASSIESEPNTGELFF
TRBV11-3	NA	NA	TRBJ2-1	TGTGCCAGCAGCCCACCTGAAGGTATGGCAGGGCAGGATGAGCAGTTCTTC	CASSPPEGMAGQDEQFF
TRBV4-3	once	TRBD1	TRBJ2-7	TGCGCCAGCAGCCAAAGCATTCTAGGGACAGGGGGCGAGCAGTACTTC	CASSQSILGTGGEQYF
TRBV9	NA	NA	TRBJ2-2	TGTGCCAGCAGCCCAAGGACGAACACCGGGGAGCTGTTTTTT	CASSPRTNTGELFF
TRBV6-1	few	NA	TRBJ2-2	TGTGCCAGCAGTGAACATGTACAGACTACCGGGGAGCTGTTTTTT	CASSEHVQTTGELFF
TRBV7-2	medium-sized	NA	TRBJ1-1	TGTGCCAGCAGCTTAGCCCTCTCGAACACTGAAGCTTTCTTT	CASSLALSNTEAFF
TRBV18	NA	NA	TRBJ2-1	TGTGCCAGCTCACCAAGAGCGGGCTCGAGGGATGAGCAGTTCTTC	CASSPRAGSRDEQFF
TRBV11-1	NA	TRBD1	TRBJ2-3	TGTGCCAGCAGCGCGGACAGGCTCACAGATACGCAGTATTTT	CASSADRLTDTQYF
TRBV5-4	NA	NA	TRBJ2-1	TGTGCCAGCGGGGTGGCGGGGCGATACAATGAGCAGTTCTTC	CASGVAGRYNEQFF
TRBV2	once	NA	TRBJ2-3	TGTGCCAGCAGTTGGAGGGCAGATACGCAGTATTTT	CASSWRADTQYF
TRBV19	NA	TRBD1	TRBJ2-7	TGTGCCAGTAGCCGGGACAGGGCATTCGGGGAGCAGTACTTC	CASSRDRAFGEQYF
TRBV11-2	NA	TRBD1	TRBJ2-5	TGTGCCAGCAGCACCGGGACAGGGCAAGAGACCCAGTACTTC	CASSTGTGQETQYF
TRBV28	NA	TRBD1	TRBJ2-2	TGTGCCAGCAGTTTAGCGGACAGGGCCCACAACACCGGGGAGCTGTTTTTT	CASSLADRAHNTGELFF
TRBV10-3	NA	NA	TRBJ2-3	TGTGCCATCAGTGAGTTCCAGGGTTCTAGCACAGATACGCAGTATTTT	CAISEFQGSSTDTQYF
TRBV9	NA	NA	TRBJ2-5	TGTGCCAGCAGCGTAGCACGGGGCGAAGAGACCCAGTACTTC	CASSVARGEETQYF
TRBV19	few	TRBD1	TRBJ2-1	TGTGCCAGTAGTATGGGACAGGCAAGTGAGCAGTTCTTC	CASSMGQASEQFF
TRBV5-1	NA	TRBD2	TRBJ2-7	TGCGCCAGCAGCTTGGGAATAGCGGGAGAAGGCGAGCAGTACTTC	CASSLGIAGEGEQYF
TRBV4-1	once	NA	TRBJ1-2	TGCGCCAGCAGCCAAGAAGTCCGTACCCCTGGCTACACCTTC	CASSQEVRTPGYTF
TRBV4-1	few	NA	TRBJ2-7	TGCGCCAGCAGCCAAGCGCCAGGAGACGAGCAGTACTTC	CASSQAPGDEQYF
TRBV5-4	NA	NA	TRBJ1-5	TGCGCCAGCAGCCAAGACGGGAATCAGCCCCAGCATTTT	CASSQDGNQPQHF
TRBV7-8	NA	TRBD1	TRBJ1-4	TGTGCCAGCAGCGTACAGGGGGAAGAGGATGAAAAACTGTTTTTT	CASSVQGEEDEKLFF
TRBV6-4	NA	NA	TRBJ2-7	TGTGCCAGCAGTGACGGGGGAAGGGCACTGAGCGATAGCTACGAGCAGTACTTC	CASSDGGRALSDSYEQYF
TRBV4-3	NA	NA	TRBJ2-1	TGCGCCAGCAGCCAAGATACGGGAAATTCCTACAATGAGCAGTTCTTC	CASSQDTGNSYNEQFF
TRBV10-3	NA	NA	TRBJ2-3	TGTGCCATCAGTGAGTCGAAGGAGACTAGAGGGCAGTATTTT	CAISESKETRGQYF
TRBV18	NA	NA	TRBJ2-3	TGTGCCAGCTCACCGGTCGGGAGTACAGATACGCAGTATTTT	CASSPVGSTDTQYF
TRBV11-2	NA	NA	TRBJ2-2	TGTGCCAGCAGCTTCTTCGGGGAGCTGTTTTTT	CASSFFGELFF
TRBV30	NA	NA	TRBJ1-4	TGTGCCTGGGGAGGACAGCCCTCAACTAATGAAAAACTGTTTTTT	CAWGGQPSTNEKLFF
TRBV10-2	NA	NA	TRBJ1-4	TGCGCCAGCAACCCGACCTACCAGACAAATGAAAAACTGTTTTTT	CASNPTYQTNEKLFF
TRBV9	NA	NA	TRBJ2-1	TGTGCCAGCACCCTGGGGGATTACTCCTACAATGAGCAGTTCTTC	CASTLGDYSYNEQFF
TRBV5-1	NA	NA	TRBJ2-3	TGCGCCAGCAGCTCTGGGCCGGCAACAGATACGCAGTATTTT	CASSSGPATDTQYF
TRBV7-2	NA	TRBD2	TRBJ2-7	TGTGCCAGCAGCTTAATCCTAGCGGGAACTCTCGAGCAGTACTTC	CASSLILAGTLEQYF
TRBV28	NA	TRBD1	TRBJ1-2	TGTGCCAGCACCCAGGGGGGACAGGGGTATGGCTACACCTTC	CASTQGGQGYGYTF
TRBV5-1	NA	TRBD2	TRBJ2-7	TGCGCCAGCAGCGGGACTACTTCCTCCTACGAGCAGTACTTC	CASSGTTSSYEQYF
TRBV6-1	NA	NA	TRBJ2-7	TGTGCCAGCACGGACTCCTACGAGCAGTACTTC	CASTDSYEQYF
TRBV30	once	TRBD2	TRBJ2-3	TGTGCCTGGAGTAAGGGTAGCGGGAGGCTAGATACGCAGTATTTT	CAWSKGSGRLDTQYF
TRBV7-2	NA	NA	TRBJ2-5	TGTGCCAGCAGCTCAGAGCTCGCGGGGGAGACCCAGTACTTC	CASSSELAGETQYF
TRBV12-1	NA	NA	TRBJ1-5	TGTGCCAGCAGCTGCCCGTTCAGCAATCAGCCCCAGCATTTT	CASSCPFSNQPQHF
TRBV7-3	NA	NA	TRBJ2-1	TGTGCCAGCAGCCGCGGAGACGACTTCGATGAGCAGTTCTTC	CASSRGDDFDEQFF
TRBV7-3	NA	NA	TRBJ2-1	TGTGCCAGCAGCTTAGGTTACACGATGGGTAATGAGCAGTTCTTC	CASSLGYTMGNEQFF
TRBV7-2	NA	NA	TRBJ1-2	TGTGCCAGCAGCAAGAGCCCAGAGACGAGAGCCTATGGCTACACCTTC	CASSKSPETRAYGYTF
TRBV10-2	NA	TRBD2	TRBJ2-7	TGCGCCACTCACGCGGGAGGGGGGGCCGAGCAGTACTTC	CATHAGGGAEQYF
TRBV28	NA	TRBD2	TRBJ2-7	TGTGCCAGCGATAGCGGGAGCATCTACGAGCAGTACTTC	CASDSGSIYEQYF
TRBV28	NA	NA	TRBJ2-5	TGTGCCAGCAGTTTAGGGACCGCGGGGATTGGGGAAGAGACCCAGTACTTC	CASSLGTAGIGEETQYF
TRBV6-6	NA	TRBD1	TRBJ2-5	TGTGCCAGCAGCTTAGACAGGGGGTTGTGGAAGACCCAGTACTTC	CASSLDRGLWKTQYF
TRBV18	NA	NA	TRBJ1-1	TGTGCCAGCTCACCATGGAGGGACACCAACACTGAAGCTTTCTTT	CASSPWRDTNTEAFF
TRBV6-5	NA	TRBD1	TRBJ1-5	TGTGCCAGCAGCCCACAGGGGGGTAGCAATCAGCCCCAGCATTTT	CASSPQGGSNQPQHF
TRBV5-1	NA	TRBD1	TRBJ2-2	TGCGCCAGCAGCGCCGGGACAGCGAACACCGGGGAGCTGTTTTTT	CASSAGTANTGELFF